This TCR beta chain was identified during a study of vaccination effects on CD4 cells after COVID-19. Generated by immunoSEQ multiplex PCR, the TCRdb table keeps only in-frame clones and is missing some. The sample has fewer than 25,000 clones; approximately 73% are singletons. Before sequencing took place, the ViraFEST assay used viral peptide pools to expand antigen-specific CD4+ T cells. Subsequent to a culture period of under twelve days, CD4+ T cells were isolated. Neither prior SARS-CoV-2 infection nor positive nucleocapsid antibodies were present in the vaccine recipients. Remarks on this clone: Its matching antigen is unknown.

The V end was cut by 1 base, the J end by 8 bases, with 6 bases between. The CDR3 extends over 12 amino acids. Germline V lookup: CDR1 LGHDT, CDR2 YNNKEL (reference sequence). The material sequenced was CD4+ T cells from PBMCs cultured with HCoV-229E spike peptides, taken before COVID-19 vaccination. The sequence was obtained from a human donor who received a COVID-19 vaccine. The chain uses TRBV3-1 (or the pseudogene TRBV3-2) and TRBJ2-1; the D call may be TRBD1 or TRBD2 (5 bases each). CDR3 nucleotides: TGTGCCAGCAGCCAAGTGGGGGATGAGCAGTTCTTC. This encodes CASSQVGDEQFF.